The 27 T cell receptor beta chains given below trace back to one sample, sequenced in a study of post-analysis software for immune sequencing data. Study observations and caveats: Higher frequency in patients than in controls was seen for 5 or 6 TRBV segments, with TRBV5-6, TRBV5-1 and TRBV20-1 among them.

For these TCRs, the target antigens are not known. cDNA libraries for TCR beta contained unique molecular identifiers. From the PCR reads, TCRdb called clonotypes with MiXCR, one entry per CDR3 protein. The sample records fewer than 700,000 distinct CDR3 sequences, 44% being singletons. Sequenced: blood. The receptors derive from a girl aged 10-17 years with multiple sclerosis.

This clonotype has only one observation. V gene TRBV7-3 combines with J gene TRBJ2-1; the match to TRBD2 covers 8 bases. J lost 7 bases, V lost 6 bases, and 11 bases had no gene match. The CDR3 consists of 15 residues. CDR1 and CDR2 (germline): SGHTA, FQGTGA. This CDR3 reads CASRLSGGPGNEQFF. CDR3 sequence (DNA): TGTGCCAGCAGGCTGTCGGGGGGGCCGGGGAATGAGCAGTTCTTC.

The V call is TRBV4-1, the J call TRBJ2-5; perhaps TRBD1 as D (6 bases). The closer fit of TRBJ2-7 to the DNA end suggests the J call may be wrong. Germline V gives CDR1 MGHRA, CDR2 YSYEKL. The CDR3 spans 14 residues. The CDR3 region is CASSPHRASYEQYF. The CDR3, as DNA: TGCGCCAGCAGCCCGCACAGGGCCTCCTACGAGCAGTACTTC.

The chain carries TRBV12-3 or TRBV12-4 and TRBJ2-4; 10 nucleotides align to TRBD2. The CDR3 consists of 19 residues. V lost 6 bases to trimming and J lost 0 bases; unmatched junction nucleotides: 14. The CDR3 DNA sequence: TGTGCCAGCAGCCTCCGCGGGGCTAGCGGGGGCCCAGCCAAAAACATTCAGTACTTC. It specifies CASSLRGASGGPAKNIQYF.

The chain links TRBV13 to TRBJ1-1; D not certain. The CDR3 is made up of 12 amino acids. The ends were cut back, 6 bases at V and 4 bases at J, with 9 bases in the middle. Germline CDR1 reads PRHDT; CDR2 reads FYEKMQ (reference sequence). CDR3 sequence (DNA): TGTGCCAGCAGGTCCACGAGCACTGAAGCTTTCTTT. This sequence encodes CASRSTSTEAFF.

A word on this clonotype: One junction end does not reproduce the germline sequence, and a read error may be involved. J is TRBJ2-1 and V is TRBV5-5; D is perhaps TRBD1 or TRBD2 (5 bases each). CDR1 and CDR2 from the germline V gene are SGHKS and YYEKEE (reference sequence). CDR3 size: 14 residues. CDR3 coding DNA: TGTGCCAACAGCTTGGCCGGGACGATCAGTGAGCAGTTCTTC. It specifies CANSLAGTISEQFF.

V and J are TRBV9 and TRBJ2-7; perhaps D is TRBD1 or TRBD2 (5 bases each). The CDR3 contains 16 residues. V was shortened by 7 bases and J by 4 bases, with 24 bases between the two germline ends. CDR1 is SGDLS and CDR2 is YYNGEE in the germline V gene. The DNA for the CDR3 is TGTGCCAGCTCAATCTCCGGGGCCTCTCCCCAGTACGAGCAGTACTTC. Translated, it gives CASSISGASPQYEQYF. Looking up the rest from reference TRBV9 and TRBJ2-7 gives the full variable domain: DSGVTQTPKHLITATGQRVTLRCSPRSGDLSVYWYQQSLDQGLQFLIQYYNGEERAKGNILERFSAQQFPDLHSELNLSSLELGDSALYFCASSISGASPQYEQYFGPGTRLTVT.

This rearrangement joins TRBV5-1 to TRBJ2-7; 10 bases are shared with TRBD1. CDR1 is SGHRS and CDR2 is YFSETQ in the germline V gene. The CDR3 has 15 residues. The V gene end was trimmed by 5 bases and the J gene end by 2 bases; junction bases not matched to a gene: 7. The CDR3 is CASSWGQGTPYEQYF. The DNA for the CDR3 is TGCGCCAGCAGTTGGGGACAGGGGACACCCTACGAGCAGTACTTC. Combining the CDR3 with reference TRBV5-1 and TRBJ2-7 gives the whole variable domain KAGVTQTPRYLIKTRGQQVTLSCSPISGHRSVSWYQQTPGQGLQFLFEYFSETQRNKGNFPGRFSGRQFSNSRSEMNVSTLELGDSALYLCASSWGQGTPYEQYFGPGTRLTVT.

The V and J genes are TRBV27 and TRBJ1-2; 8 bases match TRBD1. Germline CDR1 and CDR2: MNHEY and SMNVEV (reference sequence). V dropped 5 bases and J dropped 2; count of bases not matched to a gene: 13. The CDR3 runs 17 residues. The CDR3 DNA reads TGTGCCAGCAGTCCTACATTGACAGGGGCGCCCAACTATGGCTACACCTTC. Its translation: CASSPTLTGAPNYGYTF.

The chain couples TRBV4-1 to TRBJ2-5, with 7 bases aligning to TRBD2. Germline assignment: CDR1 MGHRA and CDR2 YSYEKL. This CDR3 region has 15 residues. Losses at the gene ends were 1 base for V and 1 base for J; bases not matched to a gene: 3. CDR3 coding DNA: TGCGCCAGCAGCCAAGGTTGGGGGGGCCAAGAGACCCAGTACTTC. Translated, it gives CASSQGWGGQETQYF.

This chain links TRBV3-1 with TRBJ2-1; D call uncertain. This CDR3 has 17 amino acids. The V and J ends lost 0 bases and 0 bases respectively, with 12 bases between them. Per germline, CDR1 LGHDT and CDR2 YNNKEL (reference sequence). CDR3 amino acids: CASSQDYWSPSYNEQFF. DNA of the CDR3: TGTGCCAGCAGCCAAGATTATTGGTCCCCCTCCTACAATGAGCAGTTCTTC.

The DNA of the CDR3 is TGTGCCAGCTCACCACCGGAGCAAGAGACCCAGTACTTC. Its translation is CASSPPEQETQYF. V gene TRBV18 combines with J gene TRBJ2-5; D gene unclear. V was shortened by 0 bases and J by 2 bases, with 4 bases between the two germline ends. CDR3 length: 13 residues. Germline CDR1 is KGHSH and CDR2 is LQKENI.

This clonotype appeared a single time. The CDR3 DNA is TGTGCCAGCAGCGTAGGCCTAGCGGGGGAACCCTCTCAAGAGACCCAGTACTTC. Protein product: CASSVGLAGEPSQETQYF. The rearrangement links TRBV12-3 or TRBV12-4 to TRBJ2-5; 10 nucleotides agree with TRBD2. The CDR3 length is 18 residues. Unmatched junction bases numbered 15, after V lost 6 bases and J lost 2 bases.

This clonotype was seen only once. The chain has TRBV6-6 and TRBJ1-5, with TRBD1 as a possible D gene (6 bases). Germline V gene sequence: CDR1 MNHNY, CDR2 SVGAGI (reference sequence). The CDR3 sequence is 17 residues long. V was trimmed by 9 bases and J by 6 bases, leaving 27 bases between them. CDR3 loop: CASMDRVESIAGQPQHF. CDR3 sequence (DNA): TGTGCCAGTATGGACAGAGTAGAATCCATAGCGGGTCAGCCCCAGCATTTT.

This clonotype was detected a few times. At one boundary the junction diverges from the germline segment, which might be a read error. The DNA for the CDR3 is TGCGCCAGCAGTCAAGGACTGTCTCAAGAGACCCAGTACTTC. Protein product: CASSQGLSQETQYF. J is TRBJ2-5 and V is TRBV4-1; D might be TRBD2 (5 bases). The germline CDR1 and CDR2 sequences are MGHRA and YSYEKL. The CDR3 contains 14 residues.

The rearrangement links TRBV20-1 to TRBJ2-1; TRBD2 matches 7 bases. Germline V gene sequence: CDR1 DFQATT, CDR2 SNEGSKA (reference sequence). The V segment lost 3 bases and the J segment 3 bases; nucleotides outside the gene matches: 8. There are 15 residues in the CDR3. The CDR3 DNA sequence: TGCAGTGCTAGCGACAAGCGGGGAAACTACAATGAGCAGTTCTTC. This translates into CSASDKRGNYNEQFF.

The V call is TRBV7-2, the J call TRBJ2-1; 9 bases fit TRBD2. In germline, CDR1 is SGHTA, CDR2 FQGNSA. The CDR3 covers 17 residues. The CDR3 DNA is TGTGCTGGCATCAAGGGGCAGCTAGCGGGGTCCTACAATGAGCAGTTCTTC. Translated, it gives CAGIKGQLAGSYNEQFF.

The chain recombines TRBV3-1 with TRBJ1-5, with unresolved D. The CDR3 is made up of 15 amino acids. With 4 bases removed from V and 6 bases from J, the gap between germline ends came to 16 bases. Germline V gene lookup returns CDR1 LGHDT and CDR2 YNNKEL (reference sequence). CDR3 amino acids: CASSPVLGNGQPQHF. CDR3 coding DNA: TGTGCCAGCAGCCCGGTATTGGGAAACGGTCAGCCCCAGCATTTT.

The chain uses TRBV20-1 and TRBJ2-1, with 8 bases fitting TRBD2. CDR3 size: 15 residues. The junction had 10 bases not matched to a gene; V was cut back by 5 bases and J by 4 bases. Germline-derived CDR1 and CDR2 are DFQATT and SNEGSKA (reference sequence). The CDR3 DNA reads TGCAGTGCTTCCGAAGAGCGGGGGATATACAATGAGCAGTTCTTC. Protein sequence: CSASEERGIYNEQFF.

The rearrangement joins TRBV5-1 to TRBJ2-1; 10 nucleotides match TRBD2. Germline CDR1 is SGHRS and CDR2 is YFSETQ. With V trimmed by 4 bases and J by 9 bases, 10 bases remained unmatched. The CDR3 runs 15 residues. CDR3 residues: CASSPTSGVHSEQFF. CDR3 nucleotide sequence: TGCGCCAGCAGCCCTACTAGCGGGGTTCACAGTGAGCAGTTCTTC.

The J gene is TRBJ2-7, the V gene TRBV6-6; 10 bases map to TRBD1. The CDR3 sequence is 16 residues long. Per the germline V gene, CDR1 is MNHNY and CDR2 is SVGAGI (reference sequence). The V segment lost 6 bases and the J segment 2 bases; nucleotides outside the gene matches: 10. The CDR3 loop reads CASSPPGQGKAYEQYF. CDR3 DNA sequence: TGTGCCAGCAGCCCACCGGGACAGGGGAAGGCCTACGAGCAGTACTTC.

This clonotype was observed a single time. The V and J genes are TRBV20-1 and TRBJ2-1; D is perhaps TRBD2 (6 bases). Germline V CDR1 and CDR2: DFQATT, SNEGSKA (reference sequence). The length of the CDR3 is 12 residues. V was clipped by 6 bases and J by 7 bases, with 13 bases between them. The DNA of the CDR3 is TGCAGTGCAACCGGGACTCAAAATGAGCAGTTCTTC. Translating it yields CSATGTQNEQFF.

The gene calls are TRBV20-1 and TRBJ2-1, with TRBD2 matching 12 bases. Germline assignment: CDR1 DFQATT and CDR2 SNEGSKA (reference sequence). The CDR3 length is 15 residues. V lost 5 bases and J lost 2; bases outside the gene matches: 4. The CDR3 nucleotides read TGCAGTGCTTTACTAGCGGGGGGCCCCTACAATGAGCAGTTCTTC. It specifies CSALLAGGPYNEQFF.

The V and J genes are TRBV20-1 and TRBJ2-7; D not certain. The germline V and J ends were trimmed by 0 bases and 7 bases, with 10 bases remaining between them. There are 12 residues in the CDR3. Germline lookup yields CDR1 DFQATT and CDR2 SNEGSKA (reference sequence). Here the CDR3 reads CSARDRFREQYF. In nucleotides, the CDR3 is TGCAGTGCTAGAGATCGGTTTAGGGAGCAGTACTTC.

The chain's CDR3 is CASSSPPSLYEQYF. CDR3 sequence (DNA): TGTGCCAGCAGTTCCCCGCCAAGCCTCTACGAGCAGTACTTC. The chain joins TRBV12-3 or TRBV12-4 to TRBJ2-7; D is unclear. V lost 4 bases to trimming and J lost 3 bases, with 13 bases between them. CDR3 length: 14 residues.

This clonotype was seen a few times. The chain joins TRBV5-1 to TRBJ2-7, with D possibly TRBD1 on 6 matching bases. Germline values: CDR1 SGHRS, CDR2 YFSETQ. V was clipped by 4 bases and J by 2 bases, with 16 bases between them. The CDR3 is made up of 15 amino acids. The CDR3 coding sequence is TGCGCCAGCAGCCCCGAGTTCCCAGGGGCCTACGAGCAGTACTTC. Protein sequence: CASSPEFPGAYEQYF.

CDR3 sequence (DNA): TGCAGCGTTGAGAAGGGACTAGCGAGTTACAATGAGCAGTTCTTC. Translation: CSVEKGLASYNEQFF. The chain couples TRBV29-1 to TRBJ2-1, with 10 positions matching TRBD2. Trimming cost V 3 bases and J 4 bases; bases outside gene matches: 6. The CDR3 runs to 15 residues. Germline CDR1 SQVTM, CDR2 ANQGSEA.

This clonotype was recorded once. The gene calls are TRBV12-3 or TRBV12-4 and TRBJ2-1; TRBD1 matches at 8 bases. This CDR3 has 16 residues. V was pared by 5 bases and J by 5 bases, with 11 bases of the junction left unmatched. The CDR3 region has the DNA TGTGCCAGCAGTCCGTCCCGGACAGGGCCGAACAATGAGCAGTTCTTC. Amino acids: CASSPSRTGPNNEQFF.